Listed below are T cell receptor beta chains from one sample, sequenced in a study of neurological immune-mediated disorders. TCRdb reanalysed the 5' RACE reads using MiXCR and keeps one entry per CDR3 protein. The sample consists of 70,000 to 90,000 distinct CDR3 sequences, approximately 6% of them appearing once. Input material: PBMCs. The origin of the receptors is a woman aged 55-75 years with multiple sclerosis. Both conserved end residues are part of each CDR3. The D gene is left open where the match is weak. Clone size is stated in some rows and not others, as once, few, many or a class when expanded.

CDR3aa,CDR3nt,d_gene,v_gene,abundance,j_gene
CASSRGETSTDTQYF,TGTGCCAGCAGCCGGGGGGAAACTAGCACAGATACGCAGTATTTT,TRBD2,TRBV7-9,many,TRBJ2-3
CASSSARQGGNYGYTF,TGCGCCAGCAGCTCGGCCAGACAGGGCGGCAACTATGGCTACACCTTC,TRBD1,TRBV5-1,few,TRBJ1-2
CASSLDQRRGISWGYTF,TGTGCCAGCAGCTTAGATCAGCGCAGGGGAATTTCCTGGGGCTACACCTTC,-,TRBV11-2,many,TRBJ1-2
CAWTGLGAGELFF,TGTGCCTGGACCGGACTTGGGGCCGGGGAGCTGTTTTTT,-,TRBV30,few,TRBJ2-2
CASSLEAATQDGTQYF,TGCGCCAGCAGCTTGGAGGCAGCAACCCAAGACGGGACCCAGTACTTC,-,TRBV5-1,many,TRBJ2-5
CASSLAGRPNQPQHF,TGCGCCAGCAGCTTGGCCGGCAGGCCCAATCAGCCCCAGCATTTT,-,TRBV5-1,many,TRBJ1-5
CASSQDGAGTDTQYF,TGTGCCAGCAGCCAAGATGGGGCAGGCACAGATACGCAGTATTTT,-,TRBV3-1,many,TRBJ2-3
CSASGAGLQHF,TGCAGTGCTAGTGGGGCGGGGCTCCAGCATTTT,-,TRBV20-1,many,TRBJ1-5
CASNLNTEAFF,TGTGCCAGCAATTTGAACACTGAAGCTTTCTTT,-,TRBV12-3/TRBV12-4,many,TRBJ1-1
CASTTKTSGDGVHRLFF,TGCGCCAGCACCACCAAGACTAGCGGGGATGGTGTGCACCGGCTGTTTTTT,TRBD2,TRBV5-1,many,TRBJ2-2
CASSPSPLGVWSYEQYF,TGTGCCAGCAGCCCCTCGCCGCTGGGGGTTTGGTCCTACGAGCAGTACTTC,-,TRBV7-8,many,TRBJ2-7
CASSLEGQRYEQYF,TGCGCCAGCAGCTTGGAGGGACAGAGATACGAGCAGTACTTC,TRBD1,TRBV5-1,many,TRBJ2-7
CASSYGGIRQVGNTEAFF,TGTGCCAGCAGTTACGGGGGGATTCGACAGGTGGGGAACACTGAAGCTTTCTTT,-,TRBV6-5,many,TRBJ1-1
CASSSPSGVVGELFF,TGTGCCAGCAGCAGTCCTAGCGGGGTCGTCGGGGAGCTGTTTTTT,TRBD2,TRBV7-2,-,TRBJ2-2
CAISDLQGGTEAFF,TGTGCCATCAGTGATCTACAGGGGGGCACTGAAGCTTTCTTT,TRBD1,TRBV10-3,many,TRBJ1-1
CASPVLGGGLVNEQFF,TGCGCCAGCCCAGTTTTGGGGGGGGGCCTTGTGAATGAGCAGTTCTTC,-,TRBV23-1,many,TRBJ2-1
CSASGTSGSETQYF,TGCAGCGCCTCCGGGACTAGCGGTTCAGAGACCCAGTACTTC,TRBD2,TRBV29-1,many,TRBJ2-5
CSARDWGLVTADTQYF,TGCAGTGCTAGAGATTGGGGGCTAGTTACGGCAGATACGCAGTATTTT,-,TRBV20-1,few,TRBJ2-3
CASSVRGAAEAFF,TGCGCCAGCAGCGTGAGAGGCGCCGCTGAAGCTTTCTTT,-,TRBV5-1,few,TRBJ1-1
CASSVDTGTVRPTQYF,TGCGCCAGCAGCGTAGATACCGGGACAGTAAGGCCGACCCAGTACTTC,TRBD1,TRBV5-1,many,TRBJ2-5
CASSNPLAGDPLEQYF,TGTGCCAGCAGTAACCCACTAGCGGGGGACCCTTTGGAGCAGTACTTC,TRBD2,TRBV6-2/TRBV6-3,many,TRBJ2-7
CASSLPSPEEAFF,TGTGCCAGCAGTTTACCGAGCCCGGAGGAAGCTTTCTTT,-,TRBV28,many,TRBJ1-1
CASSSWGTRGNSPLHF,TGTGCCAGCAGCTCCTGGGGGACCCGGGGAAATTCACCCCTCCACTTT,-,TRBV7-2,many,TRBJ1-6
CASSGSWTGELFF,TGCGCCAGCAGCGGGAGCTGGACCGGGGAGCTGTTTTTT,-,TRBV5-1,many,TRBJ2-2
CASSPQTGGAKNEQFF,TGTGCCAGCAGCCCGCAGACAGGGGGCGCAAAAAATGAGCAGTTCTTC,TRBD1,TRBV7-2,many,TRBJ2-1
CASSPRDRLNTEAFF,TGCGCCAGCAGCCCCAGGGACAGACTGAACACTGAAGCTTTCTTT,TRBD1,TRBV5-1,many,TRBJ1-1
CAWSQDRNQPQHF,TGTGCCTGGAGTCAGGACCGAAATCAGCCCCAGCATTTT,-,TRBV30,many,TRBJ1-5
CASSLGLGETQYF,TGTGCCAGCTCACTCGGACTGGGGGAGACCCAGTACTTC,-,TRBV18,many,TRBJ2-5
CASSRTGGATNEKLFF,TGCGCCAGCAGCAGAACAGGGGGGGCAACTAATGAAAAACTGTTTTTT,TRBD1,TRBV5-1,many,TRBJ1-4
CATSRPQDRGWTEAFF,TGTGCCACCAGCAGACCTCAGGACAGGGGGTGGACTGAAGCTTTCTTT,TRBD1,TRBV15,many,TRBJ1-1
CASSPWGIDEQFF,TGTGCCAGCAGCCCCTGGGGTATTGATGAGCAGTTCTTC,-,TRBV9,many,TRBJ2-1
CSARLAGGRNTGELFF,TGCAGTGCCCGACTAGCGGGGGGACGGAACACCGGGGAGCTGTTTTTT,TRBD2,TRBV20-1,many,TRBJ2-2
CASSLVPQDTGELFF,TGTGCCAGCAGCTTAGTCCCCCAAGACACCGGGGAGCTGTTTTTT,-,TRBV7-2,many,TRBJ2-2
CMRRSGNTIYF,TGCATGAGGAGGTCTGGAAACACCATATATTTT,-,TRBV29-1,many,TRBJ1-3
CSVVGYNEQFF,TGCAGCGTTGTTGGGTACAATGAGCAGTTCTTC,-,TRBV29-1,many,TRBJ2-1